This TCR beta chain was retrieved from a study of CD8+ T cells in alopecia areata. The overall study: The graft donors were approximately 6-13-month-old C3H/HeJ mice with spontaneous alopecia, and their skin went to approximately 7-11-week-old female C3H/HeJ mice.

Reverse transcription of extracted RNA yielded cDNA, which provided the sequencing template. Produced via immunoSEQ multiplex PCR; TCRdb's table is partial and in-frame only. The sample contains under 350,000 clones, none of them singletons. Researchers sorted pooled cutaneous lymph node cells on the basis of CD4, CD8alpha, NKG2D, NKG2ACE and other markers. Germline V gene sequence: CDR1 LGHNA, CDR2 YNLKQL (reference sequence). The CDR3 has 15 amino acids. V lost 0 bases, J lost 1 base, and 3 bases stayed unmatched. Comments on this clone: Its cognate antigen is unknown. The genes and germline here are from mouse. The read ends 4 residues early relative to the CDR3; the germline J gene fills the gap.

Overall study results and limits: Scalp data also include sequences from resident alphabeta T cells of normal skin. Clonality was higher in lesional than normal scalp, especially in alopecia totalis/universalis. It was less clear whether patients shared TCRs than it was in mice, possibly because of HLA.

This receptor was obtained from a C3H/HeJ mouse with alopecia areata. These mice share the MHC haplotype H2-k. The gene calls are TRBV5 and TRBJ2-7; TRBD2 aligns across 7 bases. Sequencing was carried out using CD4+ T cells sorted from a lymph node. This CDR3 reads CASSQEGWGSYEQYF. The sequenced CDR3 bases are TGTGCCAGCAGCCAAGAGGGCTGGGGGTCCTAT.